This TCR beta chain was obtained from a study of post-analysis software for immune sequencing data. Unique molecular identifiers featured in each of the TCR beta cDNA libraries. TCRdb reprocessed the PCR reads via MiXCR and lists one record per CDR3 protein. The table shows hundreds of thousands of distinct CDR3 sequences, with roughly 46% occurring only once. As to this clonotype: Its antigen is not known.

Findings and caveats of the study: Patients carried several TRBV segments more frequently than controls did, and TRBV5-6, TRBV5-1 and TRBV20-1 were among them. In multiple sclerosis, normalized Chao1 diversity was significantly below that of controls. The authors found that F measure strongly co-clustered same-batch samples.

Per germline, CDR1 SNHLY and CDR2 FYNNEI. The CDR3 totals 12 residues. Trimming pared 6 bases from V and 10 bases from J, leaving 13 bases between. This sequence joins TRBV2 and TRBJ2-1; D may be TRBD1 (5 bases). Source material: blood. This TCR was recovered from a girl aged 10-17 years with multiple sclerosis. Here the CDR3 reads CASRSDRGEQFF. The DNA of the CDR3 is TGTGCCAGCAGAAGCGACAGAGGCGAGCAGTTCTTC.